The entry below gives a single T cell receptor (beta chain) sequence along with its context. This sample stems from a study of PD-L1 blockade in urothelial cancer. Trimming left V 8 bases short and J 1 base short, with 8 bases between. CDR3 length: 13 residues. Germline V CDR1 and CDR2: MNHNS, SASEGT. Time point of the sample: peripheral blood 6 weeks after treatment start. The data were produced by immunoSEQ multiplex PCR, yet TCRdb's version contains in-frame clones alone and is incomplete. The table has around 19,000 clones, approximately 80% seen once; the top ten hold about 1.7%. The sequence derives from a man in his fifties with urothelial cancer. The V and J genes are TRBV6-1 and TRBJ2-2; the D gene is possibly TRBD2 (5 bases). This specimen was PBMCs, taken around atezolizumab (anti-PD-L1) treatment. The CDR3, as DNA: TGTGCCAGCCGGACTGTGAACACCGGGGAGCTGTTTTTT. As protein: CASRTVNTGELFF.